What follows are 30 T cell receptor beta chains derived from one specimen sequenced in a study of OX40 agonist ivuxolimab in advanced cancers. Profiling relied on immunoSEQ multiplex PCR, and the TCRdb table lists in-frame clones only, not all of them. The sample lists about 94,000 clones, around nine tenths occurring once. Sample: CD4+ or CD8+ T cells sorted from blood, taken in a trial of the OX40 agonist ivuxolimab. Source of these receptors: an adult with an advanced solid tumor such as melanoma, head and neck, liver or kidney cancer.

V is TRBV6-1 and J is TRBJ1-5; unclear D gene. The length of the CDR3 is 14 residues. V was shortened by 4 bases and J by 1 base, with 8 bases between the two germline ends. Germline CDR1 MNHNS, CDR2 SASEGT. CDR3 residues: CASSVGQSNQPQHF. CDR3 nucleotide sequence: TGTGCCAGCAGTGTTGGGCAGAGCAATCAGCCCCAGCATTTT.

This clone occurred a few times. The gene calls are TRBV5-6 and TRBJ1-6; D may be TRBD1 (6 bases). Germline CDR1 is SGHDT and CDR2 is YYEEEE. V was cut by 5 bases and J by 6 bases, with 15 bases left in between. The CDR3 runs 15 residues. The DNA of the CDR3 is TGTGCCAGCAGTAAAATTACAGGGTTTAATTCACCCCTCCACTTT. This sequence encodes CASSKITGFNSPLHF.

The chain uses TRBV10-1 and TRBJ2-7, with 8 bases identical to TRBD1. The length of the CDR3 is 13 residues. Looked up from germline, CDR1 is WNHNN and CDR2 is SYGVQD (reference sequence). V lost 6 bases, J lost 7 bases, and 8 bases stayed unmatched. CDR3 DNA: TGCGCCAGCAGGGCTCAGGGGGCGGTTGAGCAGTACTTC. Translated, it gives CASRAQGAVEQYF.

The chain uses TRBV5-8 and TRBJ1-1; D is unclear. Germline values: CDR1 SGHTS, CDR2 YDEGEE. This CDR3 is 11 amino acids long. Trimming took off 2 bases at V and 6 bases at J, with 5 bases between the two ends. The CDR3 DNA reads TGTGCCAGCAGCTTTGGGCCTGAAGCTTTCTTT. This codes for CASSFGPEAFF.

This rearrangement joins TRBV2 to TRBJ2-3; 9 bases are shared with TRBD2. This CDR3 is built from 15 residues. The germline CDR1 and CDR2 sequences are SNHLY and FYNNEI. Losses at the gene ends were 3 bases for V and 4 bases for J; bases not matched to a gene: 5. The CDR3 reads CASSDRLADSDTQYF. CDR3 coding DNA: TGTGCCAGCAGTGATAGACTAGCGGACTCAGATACGCAGTATTTT.

The J gene is TRBJ2-7, the V gene TRBV15; the match to TRBD2 covers 14 bases. V lost 6 bases to trimming and J lost 2 bases; unmatched junction nucleotides: 3. Germline V gene data show CDR1 as LNHNV and CDR2 as YYDKDF (reference sequence). This CDR3 spans 15 amino acids. The DNA for the CDR3 is TGTGCCACCAGTAGGACTAGCGGGGGGCCCTACGAGCAGTACTTC. Protein: CATSRTSGGPYEQYF.

J is TRBJ1-5 and V is TRBV15; the D is unclear. The CDR3 has 15 amino acids. V was cut by 4 bases and J by 1 base, with 11 bases left in between. Germline V gives CDR1 LNHNV, CDR2 YYDKDF (reference sequence). The CDR3 DNA follows: TGTGCCACCAGCATGAGAGTGGGAAGCAATCAGCCCCAGCATTTT. This gives the protein CATSMRVGSNQPQHF.

This clone was seen a few times. The chain joins TRBV19 to TRBJ2-2; no reliable D call. The germline V gene encodes CDR1 LNHDA and CDR2 SQIVND (reference sequence). The CDR3 covers 12 residues. V was pared by 3 bases and J by 1 base, with 0 bases between. CDR3 sequence (DNA): TGTGCCAGTAGTATGAACACCGGGGAGCTGTTTTTT. Translated: CASSMNTGELFF.

The chain combines TRBV6-1 with TRBJ2-7, with 9 bases fitting TRBD1. Germline trimming cut 11 bases from V and 4 bases from J; bases unmatched to any gene: 12. The CDR3 has 14 amino acids. CDR1 and CDR2 from the germline V gene are MNHNS and SASEGT. CDR3 in DNA: TGTGCCGGAGAGGACAGGGGTCGCGGTTACGAGCAGTACTTC. It translates to CAGEDRGRGYEQYF.

The rearrangement uses TRBV29-1 and TRBJ2-2; D remains unclear. V was pared by 4 bases and J by 2 bases, with 8 bases between. Germline V gives CDR1 SQVTM, CDR2 ANQGSEA. This CDR3 comprises 13 residues. CDR3 DNA: TGCAGCGTTGCCCAGCCCAACACCGGGGAGCTGTTTTTT. This encodes CSVAQPNTGELFF.

The chain has TRBV15 and TRBJ2-7; D might be TRBD1 or TRBD2, each matching 5 bases. This CDR3 is built from 14 residues. Trimming removed 3 bases at V and 9 bases at J, with 18 bases between. Germline V CDR1 and CDR2: LNHNV, YYDKDF (reference sequence). DNA for the CDR3: TGTGCCACCAGCAGGTACTCCGGGACCAACTTGCAGTACTTC. It is translated as CATSRYSGTNLQYF. The full variable domain, its missing parts supplied by reference TRBV15 and TRBJ2-7, is DAMVIQNPRYQVTQFGKPVTLSCSQTLNHNVMYWYQQKSSQAPKLLFHYYDKDFNNEADTPDNFQSRRPNTSFCFLDIRSPGLGDTAMYLCATSRYSGTNLQYFGPGTRLTVT.

V and J are TRBV19 and TRBJ2-3, with 14 nucleotides matching TRBD2. The ends lost 5 bases at V and 2 bases at J; junction bases unmatched: 18. CDR3 size: 21 residues. The germline CDR1 and CDR2 sequences are LNHDA and SQIVND (reference sequence). The CDR3 protein is CASSSPRGTSGGHTSTDTQYF. The CDR3 bases are TGTGCCAGTAGTTCCCCACGGGGGACTAGCGGGGGCCATACCTCCACAGATACGCAGTATTTT. Based on the CDR3 plus reference TRBV19 and TRBJ2-3, the full variable domain is DGGITQSPKYLFRKEGQNVTLSCEQNLNHDAMYWYRQDPGQGLRLIYYSQIVNDFQKGDIAEGYSVSREKKESFPLTVTSAQKNPTAFYLCASSSPRGTSGGHTSTDTQYFGPGTRLTVL.

The rearrangement links TRBV7-9 to TRBJ1-4, with 9 bases matching TRBD1. CDR1 and CDR2 (germline): SEHNR, FQNEAQ (reference sequence). The CDR3 is 18 residues long. J was trimmed by 4 bases and V by 5 bases; bases with no gene match: 14. The CDR3 nucleotides are TGTGCCAGCAGCAAAGGGACAGGGTCAAAAGAAATTAATGAAAAACTGTTTTTT. Amino acid sequence: CASSKGTGSKEINEKLFF. Together with reference TRBV7-9 and TRBJ1-4, the CDR3 gives the full variable domain: DTGVSQNPRHKITKRGQNVTFRCDPISEHNRLYWYRQTLGQGPEFLTYFQNEAQLEKSRLLSDRFSAERPKGSFSTLEIQRTEQGDSAMYLCASSKGTGSKEINEKLFFGSGTQLSVL.

This sequence joins TRBV7-2 and TRBJ2-7; D possibly corresponds to TRBD1 (6 bases). The germline V gene has CDR1 SGHTA and CDR2 FQGNSA. Trimming shortened V by 2 bases and J by 0 bases, and 8 bases separated the two germline ends. The CDR3 is 14 residues long. This CDR3 is CASSLQGSSYEQYF. In nucleotides, the CDR3 is TGTGCCAGCAGCTTACAGGGGAGCTCCTACGAGCAGTACTTC.

The V gene is TRBV4-3, the J gene TRBJ1-5, with unresolved D. The CDR3 consists of 15 residues. Germline V gives CDR1 LGHNA, CDR2 YSLEER. Deletions cut 0 bases from V and 4 bases from J, with 10 bases between. In DNA form, the CDR3 reads TGCGCCAGCAGCCAAGAATGGGGTAGGAATCAGCCCCAGCATTTT. Translation gives CASSQEWGRNQPQHF.

The rearrangement joins TRBV5-6 to TRBJ2-1; D might be TRBD2 (5 bases). The germline V gene encodes CDR1 SGHDT and CDR2 YYEEEE. This CDR3 comprises 17 residues. Trimming pared 4 bases from V and 2 bases from J, leaving 19 bases between. CDR3 in DNA: TGTGCCAGCAGCGGCCCCGTCGGAGGCGGACCCTACAATGAGCAGTTCTTC. Translating gives CASSGPVGGGPYNEQFF.

The gene calls are TRBV14 and TRBJ2-3; 7 positions match TRBD1. CDR3 length: 14 residues. Looked up from germline, CDR1 is SGHDN and CDR2 is FVKESK. After removal of 4 bases from V and 0 bases from J, the junction contained 1 base not matched to a gene. The CDR3 DNA reads TGTGCCAGCAGCCTGGACAGGAGCACAGATACGCAGTATTTT. Its protein product is CASSLDRSTDTQYF.

Only one count was recorded for this clone. The V and J genes are TRBV4-3 and TRBJ1-1; D unclear. Deletions cut 1 base from V and 1 base from J, with 7 bases between. Germline V gene data show CDR1 as LGHNA and CDR2 as YSLEER. This CDR3 region has 14 residues. The CDR3 reads CASSQALGNTEAFF. The CDR3 bases are TGCGCCAGCAGCCAAGCACTCGGGAACACTGAAGCTTTCTTT.

The chain employs TRBV19 and TRBJ1-1; D is undetermined. The V gene lost 0 bases and the J gene lost 13 bases, with 18 bases spanning the gap. This CDR3 spans 14 amino acids. CDR1 LNHDA and CDR2 SQIVND come from the germline V gene (reference sequence). CDR3 loop: CASSIDGPLNRVFF. CDR3 DNA sequence: TGTGCCAGTAGTATAGACGGGCCGCTCAACCGGGTTTTCTTT.

The genes are TRBV4-2 and TRBJ2-1; D remains ambiguous. V lost 0 bases and J 5 bases, leaving 2 bases between the germline ends. The CDR3 consists of 12 residues. Germline lookup yields CDR1 LGHNA and CDR2 YNFKEQ. DNA for the CDR3: TGTGCCAGCAGCCAAGAACACAATGAGCAGTTCTTC. Its translation: CASSQEHNEQFF.

This chain connects TRBV25-1 to TRBJ2-7; D unresolved. V lost 0 bases, J lost 4 bases, and 10 bases lay in between. Germline V gives CDR1 MGHDK, CDR2 SYGVNS. The CDR3 consists of 14 residues. CDR3 nucleotide sequence: TGTGCCAGCAGTGAATACCCACAACAATACGAGCAGTACTTC. Protein product: CASSEYPQQYEQYF.

V gene TRBV5-1 combines with J gene TRBJ1-1, with D unclear. CDR3 length: 16 amino acids. V lost 3 bases and J 6 bases, leaving 21 bases between the germline ends. Germline CDR1 and CDR2: SGHRS and YFSETQ. CDR3 region: CASSSYETTRAPEAFF. The CDR3, as DNA: TGCGCCAGCAGCTCTTACGAGACGACGAGGGCACCTGAAGCTTTCTTT.

This sequence joins TRBV2 and TRBJ1-2; no firm D call. V dropped 6 bases and J dropped 0 bases, with 11 bases sitting between them. CDR1 SNHLY and CDR2 FYNNEI come from the germline V gene. The CDR3 runs to 14 residues. As DNA, the CDR3 is TGTGCCAGCAGCGTCAGGTTAGCTAACTATGGCTACACCTTC. This sequence encodes CASSVRLANYGYTF.

This clone was counted a single time. The chain uses TRBV28 and TRBJ2-5, with D hard to call. The length of the CDR3 is 13 residues. Germline loops: CDR1 MDHEN, CDR2 SYDVKM. V shed 3 bases and J shed 5 bases, with 10 bases lying between them. CDR3 DNA: TGTGCCAGCAGTTTCCCGTCGACTGAGACCCAGTACTTC. It codes for CASSFPSTETQYF.

The rearrangement joins TRBV25-1 to TRBJ1-2; tentative D call: TRBD1 (6 bases). Per germline, CDR1 MGHDK and CDR2 SYGVNS. This CDR3 is built from 15 residues. V lost 6 bases and J lost 3, with 17 bases in between. In nucleotides, the CDR3 is TGTGCCAGCAGAGACGACGCACAGGGAGACTATGGCTACACCTTC. Its protein is CASRDDAQGDYGYTF.

The V gene is TRBV7-2, the J gene TRBJ1-1; D perhaps matches TRBD1 (5 bases). The CDR3 length is 14 residues. Trimming took off 5 bases at V and 4 bases at J, with 14 bases between the two ends. Germline V CDR1 and CDR2: SGHTA, FQGNSA. CDR3 protein: CASSTLGGVTEAFF. The CDR3 coding sequence is TGTGCCAGCAGCACACTCGGGGGGGTCACTGAAGCTTTCTTT.

V usage is TRBV14 and J usage is TRBJ1-3; 10 bases agree with TRBD1. V lost 6 bases, J lost 2 bases, and 1 base stayed unmatched. The CDR3 spans 14 residues. Looked up from germline, CDR1 is SGHDN and CDR2 is FVKESK. The CDR3 spells CASRGQGAGNTIYF. For the CDR3, the DNA is TGTGCCAGCAGAGGACAGGGGGCTGGAAACACCATATATTTT.

This chain's CDR3 is CAWSAQGGNQPQHF. In nucleotides, the CDR3 is TGTGCCTGGAGTGCCCAGGGGGGCAATCAGCCCCAGCATTTT. The genes are TRBV30 and TRBJ1-5; 7 bases match TRBD1. The CDR3 sequence is 14 residues long. The ends lost 1 base at V and 2 bases at J; junction bases unmatched: 2. The germline V gene encodes CDR1 GTSNPN and CDR2 SVGIG (reference sequence).

This chain joins TRBV9 and TRBJ2-3, with D maybe TRBD2 (7 bases). Between the trimmed V and J ends, which lost 4 bases and 0 bases, there was a span of 15 bases. CDR1 is SGDLS, CDR2 YYNGEE, per germline. This CDR3 has 16 amino acids. CDR3 in DNA: TGTGCCAGCAGCCCTAGGGGGGGTACTAGCACAGATACGCAGTATTTT. Its protein product is CASSPRGGTSTDTQYF.

The rearrangement links TRBV15 to TRBJ1-3; a possible D gene is TRBD1 (6 bases). CDR1 is LNHNV, CDR2 YYDKDF, per germline (reference sequence). CDR3 size: 14 residues. V was shortened by 8 bases and J by 0 bases, with 11 bases between the two germline ends. CDR3 DNA sequence: TGTGCCACCGGGGGGCTGAACTCTGGAAACACCATATATTTT. Amino acid sequence: CATGGLNSGNTIYF.